These 15 T cell receptor beta chains were sequenced from one sample in a study of blood T cell repertoires in COVID-19. Libraries were prepared by immunoSEQ multiplex PCR; TCRdb keeps only in-frame clonotypes and omits some of them. The sample gives about 340,000 clones, roughly 90% of which show up once; around 6.6% is in the top ten. Input material: peripheral blood. The receptors derive from a woman aged 70-85 years with COVID-19, enrolled during active disease.

The V gene is TRBV6-2 or TRBV6-3, the J gene TRBJ2-5, with 10 bases lining up with TRBD2. The CDR3 contains 16 residues. In germline, CDR1 is MNHEY, CDR2 SVGEGT. The V gene end was trimmed by 5 bases and the J gene end by 5 bases; junction bases not matched to a gene: 11. CDR3 protein: CASSRGQPGLAETQYF. The CDR3 DNA follows: TGTGCCAGCAGTAGGGGACAGCCGGGACTAGCGGAGACCCAGTACTTC.

The chain uses TRBV18 and TRBJ1-2, with a tentative D call TRBD1 (6 bases). The length of the CDR3 is 14 residues. Trimming removed 8 bases from V and 0 bases from J, with 13 bases in between. Germline loops: CDR1 KGHSH, CDR2 LQKENI. CDR3 DNA sequence: TGTGCCAGCCAATGGACAGAGACTAACTATGGCTACACCTTC. Its translation is CASQWTETNYGYTF.

The chain employs TRBV9 and TRBJ1-3; perhaps TRBD1 as D (5 bases). This CDR3 has 15 residues. The V end lost 0 bases, the J end lost 0 bases, and 7 bases lay between the germline ends. The germline V gene encodes CDR1 SGDLS and CDR2 YYNGEE. CDR3 sequence reads: CASSVGGLSGNTIYF. In nucleotides, the CDR3 is TGTGCCAGCAGCGTAGGGGGCCTCTCTGGAAACACCATATATTTT.

This clone was detected only a few times. The chain is built from TRBV27 and TRBJ2-7, with a possible D match to TRBD1 (5 bases). This CDR3 contains 13 residues. CDR1 and CDR2 (germline): MNHEY, SMNVEV (reference sequence). V dropped 1 base and J dropped 6 bases, with 10 bases sitting between them. The CDR3 loop reads CASSLWGTGEQYF. The CDR3 DNA reads TGTGCCAGCAGTTTATGGGGAACAGGCGAGCAGTACTTC.

The genes are TRBV30 and TRBJ2-7; tentatively, D is TRBD1 (6 bases). The CDR3 spans 13 residues. In germline, CDR1 is GTSNPN, CDR2 SVGIG (reference sequence). The V end was cut by 3 bases, the J end by 0 bases, with 9 bases between. The CDR3 reads CAWSRDTSYEQYF. The CDR3 DNA reads TGTGCCTGGAGCCGGGACACCTCCTACGAGCAGTACTTC.

The V gene is TRBV7-8, the J gene TRBJ2-5; 12 nucleotides align to TRBD2. V lost 3 bases to trimming and J lost 5 bases; unmatched junction nucleotides: 13. Germline V CDR1 and CDR2: SGHVS, FQNEAQ. CDR3 length equals 18 residues. The CDR3 bases are TGTGCCAGCAGCTTGATCTGGACTAGCGGGGTTGCGCGGGAGACCCAGTACTTC. Its translation is CASSLIWTSGVARETQYF.

This clone was counted between two and nine times. V gene TRBV10-2 combines with J gene TRBJ2-7; 10 nucleotides line up with TRBD1. The length of the CDR3 is 15 residues. The V and J ends lost 6 bases and 9 bases, in that order; junction bases with no gene match: 14. CDR1 is WSHSY, CDR2 SAAADI, per germline. The CDR3 bases are TGCGCCAGCAGCGAAGCCGGGACAGGGGAAAAATGGCAGTACTTC. Translating it yields CASSEAGTGEKWQYF.

The V gene is TRBV30, the J gene TRBJ1-2; possibly TRBD1 for D (6 bases). V shed 2 bases and J shed 2 bases, with 9 bases lying between them. The length of the CDR3 is 13 residues. CDR1 is GTSNPN, CDR2 SVGIG, per germline (reference sequence). The CDR3 sequence is CAWSLDRNYGYTF. DNA for the CDR3: TGTGCCTGGAGTCTCGACAGGAACTATGGCTACACCTTC.

This sequence joins TRBV2 and TRBJ2-1, with a possible D match to TRBD1 (5 bases). The CDR3 is made up of 11 amino acids. Germline CDR1 is SNHLY and CDR2 is FYNNEI. Trimming took 7 bases from V and 7 from J, leaving 8 bases between them. The CDR3 sequence: CASTGFNEQFF. CDR3 nucleotide sequence: TGTGCCAGCACAGGGTTTAATGAGCAGTTCTTC.

The rearrangement uses TRBV7-9 and TRBJ1-2, with TRBD1 identical over 9 bases. The CDR3 covers 13 residues. Germline V gives CDR1 SEHNR, CDR2 FQNEAQ (reference sequence). J lost 11 bases, V lost 4 bases, and 8 bases had no gene match. The CDR3 here is CASSSRDRVGYTF. CDR3 nucleotide sequence: TGTGCCAGCAGCTCCCGGGACAGGGTAGGGTACACCTTC.

The chain is built from TRBV7-3 and TRBJ1-1, with 9 nucleotides matching TRBD1. The junction had 3 bases not matched to a gene; V was cut back by 4 bases and J by 3 bases. Germline lookup yields CDR1 SGHTA and CDR2 FQGTGA. CDR3 length equals 14 residues. CDR3 protein: CASSSTGGDTEAFF. Written as DNA, the CDR3 is TGTGCCAGCAGCTCAACAGGGGGCGACACTGAAGCTTTCTTT.

This sequence joins TRBV7-9 and TRBJ2-5; 13 bases match TRBD2. Trimming at V came to 5 bases and at J to 5 bases, leaving 8 bases not matched to a gene. Per germline, CDR1 SEHNR and CDR2 FQNEAQ (reference sequence). The CDR3 spans 16 residues. Here the CDR3 reads CASSPRGLAGLETQYF. The CDR3 bases are TGTGCCAGCAGCCCCCGGGGACTAGCGGGACTGGAGACCCAGTACTTC.

In its sample, this clone was seen once. The rearrangement uses TRBV2 and TRBJ2-2, with D tentatively TRBD2 (5 bases). Germline CDR1 and CDR2: SNHLY and FYNNEI. The CDR3 consists of 14 residues. The V end was cut by 7 bases, the J end by 4 bases, with 13 bases between. The CDR3 is CASNTGYGTGELFF. The CDR3 region has the DNA TGTGCCAGCAACACGGGATATGGCACCGGGGAGCTGTTTTTT. Full variable domain (outside the CDR3, taken from reference TRBV2 and TRBJ2-2): EPEVTQTPSHQVTQMGQEVILRCVPISNHLYFYWYRQILGQKVEFLVSFYNNEISEKSEIFDDQFSVERPDGSNFTLKIRSTKLEDSAMYFCASNTGYGTGELFFGEGSRLTVL.

This chain connects TRBV21-1 to TRBJ2-1; the D call TRBD2 from the table was never checked on the DNA. TRBV21-1 is recorded as a pseudogene. The CDR3 covers 16 residues. This CDR3 reads CASSKGKRRFYNEQFF. For the CDR3, the DNA is TGTGCCAGCAGCAAAGGAAAGAGGCGGTTTTACAATGAGCAGTTCTTC.

V is TRBV18 and J is TRBJ1-2, with D possibly being TRBD1 (5 bases). From germline, CDR1 is KGHSH and CDR2 LQKENI. This CDR3 is 14 amino acids long. V lost 5 bases to trimming and J lost 1 base, with 11 bases between them. The CDR3 coding sequence is TGTGCCAGCTCATCATCGACAGATAACTATGGCTACACCTTC. Its translation is CASSSSTDNYGYTF.